The 18 T cell receptor beta chains below all came from one sample that was sequenced in a study of blood T cell repertoires in COVID-19. Profiled with immunoSEQ multiplex PCR; TCRdb holds only in-frame clones, not every one. Among 250,000 to 300,000 clones, 88% were seen once, and the ten largest hold about 11%. Material: peripheral blood. The receptor set was obtained from a woman aged 25 to 39 with COVID-19, enrolled during active disease.

With respect to this clone: A read error may account for a junction end that differs from germline. V and J are TRBV11-2 and TRBJ1-4; 7 bases agree with TRBD1. The CDR3 totals 14 residues. CDR1 and CDR2 (germline): SGHAT, FQNNGV. In DNA form, the CDR3 reads TGTGCCAGCAGCTCGACAGGGTCTAAGGAAAAACTGTTTTTT. It specifies CASSSTGSKEKLFF.

The chain combines TRBV12-3 or TRBV12-4 with TRBJ2-5, with 8 bases identical to TRBD1. The V and J ends lost 4 bases and 2 bases, in that order; junction bases with no gene match: 0. This CDR3 has 13 residues. CDR3: CASSWDRQETQYF. The CDR3 DNA reads TGTGCCAGCAGTTGGGACAGGCAAGAGACCCAGTACTTC.

The chain couples TRBV4-2 to TRBJ2-7; TRBD2 agrees at 7 bases. Germline CDR1 reads LGHNA; CDR2 reads YNFKEQ. The CDR3 is 15 residues long. Germline trimming cut 3 bases from V and 7 bases from J; bases unmatched to any gene: 12. The CDR3 loop reads CASSQTGLLPWEQYF. CDR3 in DNA: TGTGCCAGCAGCCAGACGGGACTACTACCATGGGAGCAGTACTTC.

The V call is TRBV19, the J call TRBJ1-5; D perhaps matches TRBD1 (5 bases). V shed 3 bases and J shed 4 bases, with 7 bases lying between them. The CDR3 is 13 residues long. Germline V gene data show CDR1 as LNHDA and CDR2 as SQIVND (reference sequence). CDR3 sequence (DNA): TGTGCCAGTAGTATTACAGGAAATCAGCCCCAGCATTTT. As protein: CASSITGNQPQHF. The full variable domain, with the rest looked up from reference TRBV19 and TRBJ1-5, is DGGITQSPKYLFRKEGQNVTLSCEQNLNHDAMYWYRQDPGQGLRLIYYSQIVNDFQKGDIAEGYSVSREKKESFPLTVTSAQKNPTAFYLCASSITGNQPQHFGDGTRLSIL.

The gene calls are TRBV2 and TRBJ2-2; 10 nucleotides match TRBD1. Looked up from germline, CDR1 is SNHLY and CDR2 is FYNNEI. The CDR3 is made up of 14 amino acids. The ends lost 6 bases at V and 5 bases at J; junction bases unmatched: 3. CDR3 protein: CASSGTGETGELFF. The CDR3 bases are TGTGCCAGCAGCGGGACAGGGGAGACCGGGGAGCTGTTTTTT.

This sequence joins TRBV3-1 (or the pseudogene TRBV3-2) and TRBJ2-7, with D possibly being TRBD2 (6 bases). The CDR3 runs to 14 residues. V lost 1 base, J lost 4 bases, and 11 bases lay in between. The germline gives CDR1 LGHDT, CDR2 YNNKEL (reference sequence). In DNA form, the CDR3 reads TGTGCCAGCAGCCAAGGGGCAGGGAGGTACGAGCAGTACTTC. This translates into CASSQGAGRYEQYF.

The chain couples TRBV13 to TRBJ1-6; no firm D call. Germline-derived CDR1 and CDR2 are PRHDT and FYEKMQ (reference sequence). The CDR3 is 14 residues long. V was pared by 3 bases and J by 8 bases, with 11 bases between. In nucleotides, the CDR3 is TGTGCCAGCAGCTTGGCCAGTCGGGATTCACCCCTCCACTTT. Translation: CASSLASRDSPLHF.

This chain connects TRBV18 to TRBJ2-7, with 10 bases aligning to TRBD1. Trimming removed 5 bases from V and 4 bases from J; junction bases left unmatched: 8. This CDR3 is 15 amino acids long. Germline values: CDR1 KGHSH, CDR2 LQKENI. The CDR3 sequence is CASSEDRGLLYEQYF. DNA for the CDR3: TGTGCCAGCTCAGAAGACAGGGGGCTATTATACGAGCAGTACTTC.

DNA of the CDR3: TGTGCCAGCACCCGGGGACAGGGGGTAGGACAGCCCCAGCATTTT. Protein: CASTRGQGVGQPQHF. The J gene is TRBJ1-5, the V gene TRBV6-5, with 11 nucleotides matching TRBD1. V lost 7 bases to trimming and J lost 7 bases; unmatched junction nucleotides: 9. From germline, CDR1 is MNHEY and CDR2 SVGAGI. This CDR3 contains 15 residues.

The chain links TRBV15 to TRBJ2-7; 7 bases map to TRBD1. The V gene's germline CDR1 is LNHNV and CDR2 YYDKDF (reference sequence). The ends lost 4 bases at V and 2 bases at J; junction bases unmatched: 5. The CDR3 spans 14 residues. This CDR3 is CATSTNRGAYEQYF. The CDR3, as DNA: TGTGCCACCAGCACAAACAGGGGTGCCTACGAGCAGTACTTC. The full variable domain, completed using reference TRBV15 and TRBJ2-7, is DAMVIQNPRYQVTQFGKPVTLSCSQTLNHNVMYWYQQKSSQAPKLLFHYYDKDFNNEADTPDNFQSRRPNTSFCFLDIRSPGLGDTAMYLCATSTNRGAYEQYFGPGTRLTVT.

The chain combines TRBV18 with TRBJ2-3; 7 bases are a match to TRBD1. Germline V lookup: CDR1 KGHSH, CDR2 LQKENI. This CDR3 is built from 16 residues. The V gene end was trimmed by 3 bases and the J gene end by 1 base; junction bases not matched to a gene: 7. CDR3 amino acids: CASSPPQGLGTDTQYF. The CDR3 DNA sequence: TGTGCCAGCTCACCGCCACAGGGGCTAGGCACAGATACGCAGTATTTT.

The J gene is TRBJ2-5, the V gene TRBV6-1, with TRBD2 matching over 10 bases. Trimming took 3 bases from V and 5 from J; bases not matched to a gene: 6. This CDR3 is built from 15 residues. CDR1 is MNHNS and CDR2 is SASEGT in the germline V gene. CDR3 DNA sequence: TGTGCCAGCAGTGACCAAGCGGGAGGGCCTGAGACCCAGTACTTC. Its translation: CASSDQAGGPETQYF.

The V call is TRBV28, the J call TRBJ1-4, with no clear D. The germline gives CDR1 MDHEN, CDR2 SYDVKM. The V and J ends lost 4 bases and 0 bases respectively, with 6 bases between them. There are 14 residues in the CDR3. CDR3 nucleotide sequence: TGTGCCAGCAGTTACAGTGCAACTAATGAAAAACTGTTTTTT. This sequence encodes CASSYSATNEKLFF.

The chain combines TRBV6-6 with TRBJ2-7; a possible D gene is TRBD2 (7 bases). The V end lost 8 bases, the J end lost 4 bases, and 15 bases lay between the germline ends. The CDR3 has 13 amino acids. CDR1 and CDR2 from the germline V gene are MNHNY and SVGAGI (reference sequence). In DNA, the CDR3 is TGTGCCAGCCGGTACAGGGAGGGGTACGAGCAGTACTTC. Protein: CASRYREGYEQYF.

The chain combines TRBV19 with TRBJ2-1, with 11 bases that match TRBD1. The CDR3 totals 14 residues. Germline V CDR1 and CDR2: LNHDA, SQIVND (reference sequence). V lost 3 bases to trimming and J lost 8 bases; unmatched junction nucleotides: 3. CDR3 region: CASSMDRGLDEQFF. The CDR3 DNA reads as TGTGCCAGTAGTATGGACAGGGGGCTAGATGAGCAGTTCTTC.

CDR3 in amino acids: CASSFTGGTEAFF. Here the CDR3 DNA reads TGCGCCAGCAGCTTTACAGGGGGAACTGAAGCTTTCTTT. The chain employs TRBV5-1 and TRBJ1-1, with TRBD1 matching over 8 bases. V was clipped by 2 bases and J by 5 bases; unmatched bases: 2. The CDR3 runs 13 residues. Germline V gene sequence: CDR1 SGHRS, CDR2 YFSETQ.

This clone occurred a few times. The chain carries TRBV29-1 and TRBJ1-1; D unclear. Germline CDR1 SQVTM, CDR2 ANQGSEA. The CDR3 runs 10 residues. DNA for the CDR3: TGCAGAGTGGGAGCCACTGAAGCTTTCTTT. This gives the protein CRVGATEAFF.

V usage is TRBV6-5 and J usage is TRBJ2-1; 7 bases map to TRBD2. CDR1 and CDR2 from the germline V gene are MNHEY and SVGAGI. V lost 5 bases and J lost 4; bases outside the gene matches: 5. CDR3 length: 14 amino acids. The CDR3 is CASSRAGPYNEQFF. The CDR3 DNA is TGTGCCAGCAGTAGAGCGGGACCTTACAATGAGCAGTTCTTC.